The 5 T cell receptor beta chains presented below share a single source sample, sequenced in a study of shared clonotypes between healthy human individuals. Profiled with immunoSEQ multiplex PCR; TCRdb holds only in-frame clones, not every one. Here the sample spans about 530,000 clones, almost 97% being singletons. Sequencing input: naive CD4+ T cells sorted from blood. Subset specified: CD45RA+ positively selected. These receptors were obtained from a woman in her twenties or thirties in good health.

Details on this clone: Germline and junction disagree at one end, which may indicate a read error. The sample has other DNA sequences that encode this CDR3 too. This sequence joins TRBV7-9 and TRBJ2-2, with 13 bases aligning to TRBD2. From germline, CDR1 is SEHNR and CDR2 FQNEAQ (reference sequence). The CDR3 covers 16 residues. In DNA, the CDR3 is TGTGCCAGCAGCCATGGACTAGCGGGAGATCTGGGGGAGTTGTTTTTT. Residues: CASSHGLAGDLGELFF.

The chain employs TRBV9 and TRBJ2-7, with D perhaps assigned TRBD1 or TRBD2 (5 bases each). Trimming took off 4 bases at V and 3 bases at J, with 14 bases between the two ends. Germline V CDR1 and CDR2: SGDLS, YYNGEE. The CDR3 has 14 residues. DNA for the CDR3: TGTGCCAGCAGCTTAGGGGTGGGGGTCTACGAGCAGTACTTC. Its protein is CASSLGVGVYEQYF.

This chain connects TRBV7-2 to TRBJ2-5; perhaps TRBD2 as D (6 bases). The CDR3 covers 14 residues. Germline V lookup: CDR1 SGHTA, CDR2 FQGNSA. V was trimmed by 5 bases and J by 1 base, leaving 11 bases between them. The CDR3 sequence is CASSRGAGQETQYF. The CDR3 coding sequence is TGTGCCAGCAGCCGCGGGGCGGGCCAAGAGACCCAGTACTTC.

This chain links TRBV5-1 with TRBJ1-1; TRBD1 is a possible D gene (6 bases). Trimming stripped 0 bases from V and 4 bases from J, with 13 bases between. The CDR3 length is 15 residues. Germline V CDR1 and CDR2: SGHRS, YFSETQ. CDR3 sequence: CASSLGESGATEAFF. The CDR3 bases are TGCGCCAGCAGCTTGGGGGAATCGGGGGCCACTGAAGCTTTCTTT.

The rearrangement joins TRBV19 to TRBJ1-5; no reliable D call. Trimming took off 7 bases at V and 0 bases at J, with 13 bases between the two ends. Germline V gives CDR1 LNHDA, CDR2 SQIVND (reference sequence). The CDR3 is 15 residues long. The DNA for the CDR3 is TGTGCCAGTACCAGGCCTCCCTCTAGCAATCAGCCCCAGCATTTT. Protein: CASTRPPSSNQPQHF.